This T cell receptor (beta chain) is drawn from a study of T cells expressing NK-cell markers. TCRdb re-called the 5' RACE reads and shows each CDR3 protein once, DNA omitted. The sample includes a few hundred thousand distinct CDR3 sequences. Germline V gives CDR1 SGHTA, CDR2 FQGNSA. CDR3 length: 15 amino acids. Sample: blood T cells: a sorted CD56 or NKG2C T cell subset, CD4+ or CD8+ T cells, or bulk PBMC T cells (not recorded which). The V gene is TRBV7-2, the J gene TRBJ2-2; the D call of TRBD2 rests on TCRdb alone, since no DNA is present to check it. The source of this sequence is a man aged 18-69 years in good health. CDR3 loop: CASSPLPRGAGELFF.